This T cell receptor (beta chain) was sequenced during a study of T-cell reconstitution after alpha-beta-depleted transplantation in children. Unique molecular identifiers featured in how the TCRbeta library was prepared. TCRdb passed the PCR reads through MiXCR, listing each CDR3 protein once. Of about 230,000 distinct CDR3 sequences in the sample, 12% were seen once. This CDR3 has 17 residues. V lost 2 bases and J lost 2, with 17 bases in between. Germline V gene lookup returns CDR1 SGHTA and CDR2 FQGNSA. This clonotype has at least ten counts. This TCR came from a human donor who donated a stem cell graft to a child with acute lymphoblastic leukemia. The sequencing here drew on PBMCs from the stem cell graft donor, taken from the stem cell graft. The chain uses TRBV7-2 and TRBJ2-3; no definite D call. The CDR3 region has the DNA TGTGCCAGCAGCTTAACCTTTGACACAAGGCTCACAGATACGCAGTATTTT. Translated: CASSLTFDTRLTDTQYF.